This TCR beta chain emerged from a study of T cells in Graves' hyperthyroidism and ophthalmopathy. Amplification of TCR beta CDR3 regions was performed using RNA transcripts as template. The HTBI primer set drove a first-round RT-PCR of the TCR CDR3. TCRdb ran MiXCR on the multiplex PCR reads and lists one entry per CDR3 protein. The table has roughly 400,000 distinct CDR3 sequences, about 25% seen once. Graves' hyperthyroidism showing no ophthalmopathy progression within 18 months was considered stable. The study excluded patients with uncontrolled infection, other autoimmune disease, pregnancy or lactation. Diagnostic assessment was based on clinical symptoms, serum thyroxine and TRAb, thyroid ultrasound and orbital computed tomography. With respect to this clonotype: The antigen remains undetermined.

Whole-study findings and limits: Progression to ophthalmopathy was predicted a median of roughly 6.6 months early.

Per germline, CDR1 MNHEY and CDR2 SVGAGI. CDR3 length equals 14 residues. The V end was cut by 2 bases, the J end by 2 bases, with 9 bases between. The clonotype was recovered from a man aged 50-59 years with Graves' hyperthyroidism. The sequenced material came from blood. The chain employs TRBV6-5 and TRBJ1-2; TRBD1 might be the D (6 bases). In DNA form, the CDR3 reads TGTGCCAGCAGTTACCCGGACAGCAACTATGGCTACACCTTC. Protein product: CASSYPDSNYGYTF.